What follows are 6 T cell receptor beta chains derived from one specimen sequenced in a study of T cells in Graves' hyperthyroidism and ophthalmopathy. Authors of the study amplified TCR beta CDR3 regions from RNA transcripts. Researchers ran a first-round RT-PCR on the TCR CDR3 using the HTBI primer set. TCRdb reprocessed the multiplex PCR reads with MiXCR, giving one entry per CDR3 protein. Of about 520,000 distinct CDR3 sequences in the sample, roughly a quarter were seen once. Sequenced input: blood. The receptor source for this set is a woman aged 30 to 39 with Graves' ophthalmopathy.

This clonotype was observed a few times. V gene TRBV11-2 combines with J gene TRBJ2-7; TRBD2 matches at 13 bases. Looked up from germline, CDR1 is SGHAT and CDR2 is FQNNGV. This CDR3 region has 16 residues. The V gene end was trimmed by 4 bases and the J gene end by 3 bases; junction bases not matched to a gene: 6. Here the CDR3 reads CASSSGTSGAYYEQYF. The CDR3 bases are TGTGCCAGCAGCTCCGGGACTAGCGGGGCGTACTACGAGCAGTACTTC.

This clonotype was counted only a few times. The rearrangement joins TRBV12-3 or TRBV12-4 to TRBJ1-1; D is uncertain. Trimming removed 6 bases from V and 11 bases from J, with 16 bases in between. This CDR3 has 12 amino acids. CDR3 protein: CASSPDTLEAFF. As DNA, the CDR3 is TGTGCCAGCAGCCCCGACACCCTGGAGGCTTTCTTT.

This clonotype was counted ten times or more. V is TRBV28 and J is TRBJ2-7; D gene unclear. This CDR3 has 14 residues. Trimming left V 2 bases short and J 0 bases short, with 8 bases between. Germline V gives CDR1 MDHEN, CDR2 SYDVKM. The CDR3 nucleotides are TGTGCCAGCAGTTTAAGCCAATTCTCCTACGAGCAGTACTTC. This gives the protein CASSLSQFSYEQYF.

This clonotype was observed at least ten times. V gene TRBV5-1 combines with J gene TRBJ2-7; D assignment may be TRBD1 or TRBD2 (7 bases each). The V end lost 0 bases, the J end lost 6 bases, and 28 bases lay between the germline ends. The germline CDR1 and CDR2 sequences are SGHRS and YFSETQ. The CDR3 loop spans 19 amino acids. The CDR3, as DNA: TGCGCCAGCAGCTTGGTTCGAGTGAGGGGGCAGGTCTCGGGAGGCGAGCAGTACTTC. Translated: CASSLVRVRGQVSGGEQYF.

This clonotype was observed many times. The chain uses TRBV27 and TRBJ1-2; no reliable D call. V gave up 6 bases and J gave up 5 bases, with 10 bases separating them. The germline gives CDR1 MNHEY, CDR2 SMNVEV (reference sequence). The CDR3 totals 12 residues. CDR3 in DNA: TGTGCCAGCAGAAGTTTCTCTTATGGCTACACCTTC. Translation gives CASRSFSYGYTF.

This clonotype has ten or more counts. This chain uses TRBV20-1 with TRBJ1-2; 8 nucleotides line up with TRBD1. With V trimmed by 3 bases and J by 8 bases, 8 bases remained unmatched. Germline V gene sequence: CDR1 DFQATT, CDR2 SNEGSKA (reference sequence). The CDR3 consists of 13 residues. The CDR3 DNA is TGCAGTGCTAGGCCGGACAGGGAAGGAGGCTACACCTTC. This translates into CSARPDREGGYTF.